The next 13 T cell receptor beta chains were all read from a single sample in a study of esophageal squamous cell carcinoma under preoperative chemotherapy. Each CDR3 protein gets one entry after TCRdb re-called the PCR reads with MiXCR. The sample lists approximately 15,000 distinct CDR3 sequences, approximately 57% occurring once. Time point specified: before preoperative PTX-NDP chemotherapy. This material was acquired from a patient given preoperative chemotherapy. All receptors come from a human donor with esophageal squamous cell carcinoma. The donor label of this sample is uncertain.

The chain recombines TRBV6-2 or TRBV6-3 with TRBJ2-1; D is undetermined. This CDR3 has 11 amino acids. Germline assignment: CDR1 MNHEY and CDR2 SVGEGT. The V and J ends lost 2 bases and 15 bases respectively, with 11 bases between them. CDR3 coding DNA: TGTGCCAGCAGTTACGGGCCACTGAGGTTCTTC. It yields the protein CASSYGPLRFF.

The genes are TRBV6-1 and TRBJ2-1; D is uncertain. TRBJ2-7 matches the DNA end more closely, so the J call is doubtful. The germline CDR1 and CDR2 sequences are MNHNS and SASEGT. CDR3 size: 14 residues. The CDR3 sequence is CANSRAKAYNEQYF. The DNA of the CDR3 is TGTGCCAACTCAAGGGCTAAGGCCTACAATGAGCAGTACTTC.

This clonotype was counted only a few times. A much larger clone lies one base from this, so it may be a read error. The CDR3: CASSYSKWATREQYF. The CDR3 region has the DNA TGTGCCAGCAGTTACTCGAAGTGGGCGACAAGAGAACAGTACTTC. This rearrangement joins TRBV6-5 to TRBJ2-5; D ambiguous. Trimming stripped 0 bases from V and 11 bases from J, with 19 bases between. The CDR3 consists of 15 residues. Germline V lookup: CDR1 MNHEY, CDR2 SVGAGI.

Remarks on this clonotype: The junction departs from germline at one end; a sequencing error may be responsible. The V gene is TRBV7-2, the J gene TRBJ2-3; 9 bases agree with TRBD2. The DNA end is a closer match to TRBJ2-5, so the J assignment may be wrong. The germline V gene encodes CDR1 SGHTA and CDR2 FQGNSA. This CDR3 contains 16 residues. Here the CDR3 reads CASGARGGVDQDTQYF. The DNA for the CDR3 is TGTGCCAGCGGGGCGCGGGGGGGGGTGGACCAAGATACCCAGTACTTC.

The V gene is TRBV6-1, the J gene TRBJ2-5, with a possible D match to TRBD2 (6 bases). The DNA matches TRBJ2-7 better at its end, which makes the J call doubtful. The length of the CDR3 is 15 residues. Germline lookup yields CDR1 MNHNS and CDR2 SASEGT. CDR3 sequence: CASRKAGPGPYEQYF. The CDR3, as DNA: TGTGCCAGCAGAAAGGCGGGACCGGGTCCCTACGAGCAGTACTTC.

This clonotype was observed once. This chain connects TRBV6-1 to TRBJ2-3; possible D gene TRBD1, 5 bases. Per the germline V gene, CDR1 is MNHNS and CDR2 is SASEGT. V gave up 6 bases and J gave up 11 bases, with 21 bases separating them. The CDR3 loop spans 14 amino acids. This CDR3 is CASSQGVNTEKQYF. CDR3 coding DNA: TGTGCCAGCAGCCAGGGTGTCAACACAGAGAAGCAGTATTTT.

In its sample, this clonotype was seen a few times. This chain joins TRBV5-1 and TRBJ2-1; 8 bases agree with TRBD1. Per the germline V gene, CDR1 is SGHRS and CDR2 is YFSETQ. Trimming at V came to 8 bases and at J to 4 bases, leaving 5 bases not matched to a gene. CDR3 length: 13 amino acids. CDR3 DNA: TGCGCCAGACTCCGGGACAGGTACAATGAGCAGTTCTTC. Its protein is CARLRDRYNEQFF.

By share, this clonotype counts as medium-sized. The genes are TRBV10-1 and TRBJ2-1; 8 bases match TRBD2. With the DNA end fitting TRBJ2-7 better, the J assignment may be wrong. The CDR3 runs to 14 residues. Looked up from germline, CDR1 is WNHNN and CDR2 is SYGVQD (reference sequence). The CDR3, as DNA: TGCGCCAGCAGTGCTAGCGGGTCCTACAATGAGCAGTACTTC. It translates to CASSASGSYNEQYF.

A word on this clonotype: One end of the junction is discordant with germline, which a read error may explain. This chain links TRBV10-3 with TRBJ2-4, with a possible D match to TRBD2 (5 bases). This CDR3 contains 14 residues. Germline V CDR1 and CDR2: ENHRY, SYGVKD. The CDR3 DNA reads TGTGGCGGCGCGGGCGGGTGGGCCACAAACACTCAGTACTTC. Amino acids: CGGAGGWATNTQYF.

The rearrangement links TRBV11-1 to TRBJ2-4, with 10 bases that match TRBD1. The end of the DNA aligns better with TRBJ2-1, so the J call may be wrong. This CDR3 is 15 amino acids long. Germline lookup yields CDR1 SGHAT and CDR2 FQDESV (reference sequence). The CDR3 loop reads CASSSPGQGIYEQFF. For the CDR3, the DNA is TGTGCCAGCAGCTCTCCGGGACAGGGGATCTACGAGCAGTTCTTC.

This clonotype was detected many times. The chain is built from TRBV6-1 and TRBJ2-3, with 9 bases identical to TRBD1. After removal of 5 bases from V and 2 bases from J, the junction contained 5 bases not matched to a gene. CDR3 size: 15 residues. CDR1 and CDR2 from the germline V gene are MNHNS and SASEGT. In DNA, the CDR3 is TGTGCCAGCAGTATGGGACAGGGCCCCACAGATACGCAGTATTTT. This codes for CASSMGQGPTDTQYF.

By its share, this clonotype is medium-sized (0.01 to 0.1%). J is TRBJ2-2 and V is TRBV6-5; possible D gene TRBD2, 6 bases. The CDR3 is made up of 15 amino acids. With 6 bases removed from V and 3 bases from J, the gap between germline ends came to 14 bases. The germline V gene encodes CDR1 MNHEY and CDR2 SVGAGI. The CDR3 reads CASRSGREDTGELFF. CDR3 DNA sequence: TGTGCCAGCAGATCGGGCAGGGAGGACACCGGGGAGCTGTTTTTT.

The table lists this clonotype with a few counts. The chain joins TRBV7-8 to TRBJ2-1; 8 nucleotides line up with TRBD2. The V and J ends lost 5 bases and 13 bases, in that order; junction bases with no gene match: 13. The CDR3 consists of 14 residues. Germline CDR1 and CDR2: SGHVS and FQNEAQ. The CDR3 protein is CASSTSGRGETQFF. The CDR3 region has the DNA TGTGCCAGCAGCACAAGCGGGAGAGGAGAGACCCAGTTCTTC. Together with reference TRBV7-8 and TRBJ2-1, the CDR3 gives the full variable domain: GAGVSQSPRYKVAKRGQDVALRCDPISGHVSLFWYQQALGQGPEFLTYFQNEAQLDKSGLPSDRFFAERPEGSVSTLKIQRTQQEDSAVYLCASSTSGRGETQFFGPGTRLTVL.